This T cell receptor (beta chain) emerged from a study of regulatory dendritic cells for organ transplantation (dated by TCRdb to 2017 to 2019). Broadly, across the study: Sorted naive and memory CD4+ and CD8+ T cells had their TCRbeta repertoires sequenced both before and after allostimulation with either regulatory or mature dendritic cells.

Worth noting for this clone: What this receptor recognizes is not known. Base qualities are not recorded, but no much larger clone differs from it by a single base.

TCRbeta CDR3 regions were amplified by multiplexed two-step PCR using Vbeta-specific forward primers and Jbeta-specific reverse primers. TCRbeta libraries were sequenced on an Illumina instrument through the immunoSEQ service. Per the authors' processing: IMGT annotation was used to assign V, D and J genes, and synthetic CDR3 analogues were used to correct counts for multiplex PCR bias. The immunoSEQ Analyzer calculated repertoire clonality as one minus the normalized Shannon entropy. Clonal expansion was defined by Fisher's exact test with Benjamini-Hochberg false discovery rate control, using two-tailed P<0.01. TCRdb holds this immuneACCESS table with in-frame rearrangements only. Some clones are missing; in checked studies, unresolved V genes explain under half, and the rest has no known cause. The DNA gave D and trimming, while V, J and clone size come from that table. Across this sample there are tens of thousands of clones, with roughly 69% seen only once. The biggest ten clones account for approximately 0.9% of the sample.

CDR1 and CDR2 (SGDLS, YYNGEE) derive from the germline V gene. Including cysteine and phenylalanine, the CDR3 has 17 amino acids. CDR3 DNA only is kept here, 51 bases in frame from base 1. V is cut back by 0 bases and J by 3 bases, with 6 bases in the junction unmatched. Points the paper makes about the study in general: Expansion of memory CD8+ clones was induced by allostimulation in both subjects, but more limited expansion appeared to be induced by regulatory dendritic cells than by mature dendritic cells. The authors pointed out considerable heterogeneity between individuals in the alloreactive memory CD8+ T cell pool, and only a couple of subjects were sequenced. Repertoires were highly diverse in naive CD4+ and CD8+ T cells, less diverse in memory cells, and most oligoclonal in memory CD8+ cells. Among the resting subsets, the most alloreactive TCR clonotypes were found in memory CD8+ T cells.

Naive T cells were sorted as CD45RA+ and memory T cells as CD45RO+ CD4+ or CD8+ cells by FACS. A couple of healthy control subjects provided the T cells used for TCR sequencing. Sorted T cell subsets that were not stimulated were used as baseline controls for the mixed lymphocyte reactions. Genomic DNA was extracted with the Qiagen DNeasy Blood & Tissue Kit. This TCR derives from a human donor in good health. The sample was memory CD4+ T cells from blood. Explained via the paper, the cell subset or site label denotes: CD45RO+ memory T cells. The chain is made from TRBV9 and TRBJ2-5; TRBD2 fits 12 bases in the junction. CDR3 region: CASSVVGTSGSEETQYF. DNA sequence: TGTGCCAGCAGCGTAGTCGGGACTAGCGGGTCGGAAGAGACCCAGTACTTC.